This T cell receptor (beta chain) emerged from a study of T cell changes during pregnancy in multiple sclerosis. The V and J ends lost 0 bases and 5 bases respectively, with 15 bases between them. The germline CDR1 and CDR2 sequences are LGHNA and YNFKEQ. The length of the CDR3 is 16 residues. TCRdb keeps only in-frame clones here, not all; method: immunoSEQ multiplex PCR. This sample has some 67,000 clones, with 90% to 95% found just once. This TCR came from a female donor with multiple sclerosis, enrolled in a pregnancy study. V gene TRBV4-2 combines with J gene TRBJ2-3; unclear D gene. Material: peripheral blood, obtained after pregnancy. The CDR3 nucleotides read TGTGCCAGCAGCCAAGATGTTGGCCAGGATCGAGATACGCAGTATTTT. It translates to CASSQDVGQDRDTQYF.